The 9 T cell receptor beta chains in this list originate from one sample, sequenced in a study of beta chain features in type 1 diabetes. Study conclusions and caveats: Shortening that was moderate but significant affected the TCRB CDR3s of Type 1 diabetes patients in all four CD4+ subsets.

The entirety of the isolated RNA underwent reverse transcription, so expressed TCRB transcripts were sequenced. Measured with immunoSEQ multiplex PCR; TCRdb has only the in-frame clones, and not every one. The sample yields approximately 600,000 clones, 9.5% to 15% seen once. Antigen specificity for these receptors is unknown. The sequenced material came from naive CD4+ T cells from blood. The receptors were gathered from a man aged 30-40 years with type 1 diabetes.

This chain connects TRBV29-1 to TRBJ2-7, with a possible D match to TRBD1 (6 bases). CDR1 is SQVTM, CDR2 ANQGSEA, per germline. V lost 4 bases and J 5 bases, leaving 12 bases between the germline ends. This CDR3 has 12 residues. The CDR3 nucleotides are TGCAGCGTTGCCCCAGGGGCCCACGAGCAGTACTTC. Translated, it gives CSVAPGAHEQYF.

The chain uses TRBV4-3 and TRBJ1-2; D is unclear. Germline CDR1 is LGHNA and CDR2 is YSLEER. CDR3 length: 15 amino acids. Trimming removed 2 bases from V and 4 bases from J, with 14 bases in between. The CDR3 DNA reads TGCGCCAGCAGCCAAACTATCGAGGCCCTCTATGGCTACACCTTC. It yields the protein CASSQTIEALYGYTF.

Concerning this clone itself: This CDR3 is also generated by other DNA sequences in the sample. J is TRBJ2-3 and V is TRBV29-1; TRBD2 matches at 8 bases. CDR3 length: 15 residues. From germline, CDR1 is SQVTM and CDR2 ANQGSEA. V was pared by 2 bases and J by 1 base, with 5 bases of the junction left unmatched. DNA of the CDR3: TGCAGCGTTGAAAGGGGAGCGGGGGGCACAGATACGCAGTATTTT. Translating it yields CSVERGAGGTDTQYF.

This clone turned up a few times. The V and J genes are TRBV7-9 and TRBJ2-1; 8 bases align to TRBD1. The CDR3 is made up of 15 amino acids. Germline V gene lookup returns CDR1 SEHNR and CDR2 FQNEAQ (reference sequence). The trim removed 4 bases at V and 7 bases at J, leaving 9 bases unmatched. The CDR3 reads CASSSLTRGRNEQFF. CDR3 bases: TGTGCCAGCAGCTCTTTAACCAGGGGGCGGAATGAGCAGTTCTTC. The complete variable domain, with remaining parts taken from reference TRBV7-9 and TRBJ2-1, reads DTGVSQNPRHKITKRGQNVTFRCDPISEHNRLYWYRQTLGQGPEFLTYFQNEAQLEKSRLLSDRFSAERPKGSFSTLEIQRTEQGDSAMYLCASSSLTRGRNEQFFGPGTRLTVL.

This clone was detected once. This chain links TRBV9 with TRBJ1-2; 7 bases match TRBD1. J lost 5 bases, V lost 0 bases, and 7 bases had no gene match. The CDR3 has 15 amino acids. Germline CDR1 reads SGDLS; CDR2 reads YYNGEE. The CDR3 DNA sequence: TGTGCCAGCAGCGTAGCGGGTCACAGGGGATATGGCTACACCTTC. It encodes CASSVAGHRGYGYTF. The entire variable domain, with the rest obtained from reference TRBV9 and TRBJ1-2, is as follows: DSGVTQTPKHLITATGQRVTLRCSPRSGDLSVYWYQQSLDQGLQFLIQYYNGEERAKGNILERFSAQQFPDLHSELNLSSLELGDSALYFCASSVAGHRGYGYTFGSGTRLTVV.

CDR3 nucleotide sequence: TGTGCCAGCAGAGACAGCGCTAACACTGAAGCTTTCTTT. The encoded protein is CASRDSANTEAFF. The V gene is TRBV6-6, the J gene TRBJ1-1, with D possibly matching TRBD1 (5 bases). Per the germline V gene, CDR1 is MNHNY and CDR2 is SVGAGI (reference sequence). CDR3 length: 13 residues. The V and J ends lost 6 bases and 2 bases respectively, with 10 bases between them.

This clone came up a few times. The CDR3, as DNA: TGTGCCAGCAGTGATCTGGACAGGGACGAGCAGTACTTC. The encoded protein is CASSDLDRDEQYF. This chain connects TRBV25-1 to TRBJ2-7; 8 bases fit TRBD1. The CDR3 has 13 amino acids. Trimming cost V 3 bases and J 5 bases; bases outside gene matches: 3. CDR1 and CDR2 (germline): MGHDK, SYGVNS.

This clone has just a few counts. The chain is built from TRBV4-3 and TRBJ1-1; D unresolved. Trimming took off 4 bases at V and 3 bases at J, with 12 bases between the two ends. The CDR3 totals 14 residues. CDR1 LGHNA and CDR2 YSLEER come from the germline V gene. This CDR3 is CASSLNTGDTEAFF. In DNA, the CDR3 is TGCGCCAGCAGCCTTAACACGGGAGACACTGAAGCTTTCTTT.

The J gene is TRBJ2-6, the V gene TRBV29-1; D call uncertain. CDR1 is SQVTM and CDR2 is ANQGSEA in the germline V gene. This CDR3 is built from 15 residues. V dropped 4 bases and J dropped 0 bases, with 10 bases sitting between them. CDR3 nucleotide sequence: TGCAGCGTTGCCTCGTCGGGCTCTGGGGCCAACGTCCTGACTTTC. This gives the protein CSVASSGSGANVLTF.